This TCR beta chain was obtained from a study of T cell responses to AZD1222 COVID-19 vaccine. Assay: immunoSEQ multiplex PCR; the TCRdb copy retains only in-frame clones and omits some. The sample lists 95,000 to 150,000 clones, roughly 84% seen once, with approximately 9.3% in the top ten. The germline V and J ends were trimmed by 3 bases and 4 bases, with 9 bases remaining between them. Germline V gene sequence: CDR1 MDHEN, CDR2 SYDVKM. The length of the CDR3 is 13 residues. The chain uses TRBV28 and TRBJ1-2; perhaps TRBD1 as D (5 bases). Sample: peripheral blood, taken on day 0 of AZD1222 vaccination. This receptor was obtained from an adult in good health. CDR3: CASSFEGIYGYTF. DNA for the CDR3: TGTGCCAGCAGTTTCGAGGGGATCTATGGCTACACCTTC.